This T cell receptor beta chain was documented in a study of neoadjuvant anti-PD-1 for oral cavity cancer. Looking at the study overall: Around day 43, patients without progression received a fourth nivolumab dose before surgery.

General observations from the study: Larger post-treatment preexisting tumor clones tracked with greater tumor shrinkage. With three patients per group, TCR findings need larger cohorts.

The CDR3 covers 14 residues. The V gene's germline CDR1 is SGHTA and CDR2 FQGNSA. With 1 base removed from V and 4 bases from J, the gap between germline ends came to 9 bases. Comment on this clone: Its antigen is unknown.

Data came from immunoSEQ multiplex PCR; TCRdb stores just in-frame clones and leaves some out. The sample carries tens of thousands of clones, 40% to 55% recorded once. Time point noted: after neoadjuvant nivolumab, at surgical resection. These oral cavity squamous cell carcinomas were HPV-negative and locally advanced. The gene calls are TRBV7-2 and TRBJ2-3, with unresolved D. This clonotype was sampled from a person between 40 and 79 years old with oral cavity squamous cell carcinoma. Source: tumor tissue, taken after nivolumab (anti-PD-1) treatment. The CDR3, as DNA: TGTGCCAGCAGCTTAGGCGGACGGTCAGATACGCAGTATTTT. As protein: CASSLGGRSDTQYF.